These 11 T cell receptor beta chains were all obtained from the same sample, sequenced in a study of CD8+CD57+ T cells in acquired aplastic anemia. Genomic DNA acted as the template from which TCR beta VDJ combination and CDR3 sequence profiling were carried out. TCRdb used MiXCR to reprocess the reads, holding one entry per CDR3 protein. The sample carries 150,000 to 200,000 distinct CDR3 sequences, approximately 48% recorded once. The authors sequenced patients whose flow cytometry had shown CD8+CD57+ cell expansion. What was sequenced was sorted CD4+, CD8+, or CD8+CD57+ T cells (not recorded which) from PBMCs. The receptors here all came from a human donor with aplastic anemia.

This clonotype has a count of ten or more. The chain carries TRBV24-1 and TRBJ2-1; D uncertain. V lost 1 base and J lost 6, with 6 bases in between. The CDR3 is made up of 13 amino acids. The germline CDR1 and CDR2 sequences are KGHDR and SFDVKD. The CDR3 reads CATSDLGLNEQFF. The CDR3, as DNA: TGTGCCACCAGTGATTTAGGGCTCAATGAGCAGTTCTTC.

This clonotype was observed many times. The chain combines TRBV20-1 with TRBJ2-1; TRBD2 might be the D (6 bases). This CDR3 is built from 14 residues. Germline loops: CDR1 DFQATT, CDR2 SNEGSKA (reference sequence). DNA of the CDR3: TGCAGCCCACCTAGCGCGGGCTCCTACAATGAGCAGTTCTTC. Encoded protein: CSPPSAGSYNEQFF.

As DNA, the CDR3 is TGTGCCAGCAAAGGTACTAGACAACAAGAGACCCAGTACTTC. Protein product: CASKGTRQQETQYF. The rearrangement links TRBV2 to TRBJ2-5; maybe TRBD2 (5 bases). V dropped 7 bases and J dropped 2 bases, with 14 bases sitting between them. CDR3 length equals 14 residues. The germline V gene has CDR1 SNHLY and CDR2 FYNNEI. Variable domain in full (rest from reference TRBV2 and TRBJ2-5): EPEVTQTPSHQVTQMGQEVILRCVPISNHLYFYWYRQILGQKVEFLVSFYNNEISEKSEIFDDQFSVERPDGSNFTLKIRSTKLEDSAMYFCASKGTRQQETQYFGPGTRLLVL.

In this sample, this clonotype turned up many times. This rearrangement joins TRBV6-5 to TRBJ1-2; a weak D match, TRBD1 (5 bases). This CDR3 has 13 residues. V was trimmed by 5 bases and J by 6 bases, leaving 13 bases between them. Germline lookup yields CDR1 MNHEY and CDR2 SVGAGI. The CDR3, as DNA: TGTGCCAGCAGTATAGGGGTCCGAGATGGCTACACCTTC. It yields the protein CASSIGVRDGYTF.

V gene TRBV20-1 combines with J gene TRBJ1-6; 7 nucleotides agree with TRBD1. CDR3 length: 16 amino acids. Unmatched junction bases numbered 5, after V lost 3 bases and J lost 0 bases. Germline CDR1 and CDR2: DFQATT and SNEGSKA (reference sequence). As DNA, the CDR3 is TGCAGTGCTAGCCTACAGGGGACCTCCTATAATTCACCCCTCCACTTT. Translated: CSASLQGTSYNSPLHF.

The chain uses TRBV20-1 and TRBJ2-5, with 9 bases lining up with TRBD2. V was pared by 3 bases and J by 7 bases, with 6 bases of the junction left unmatched. The CDR3 has 13 amino acids. In germline, CDR1 is DFQATT, CDR2 SNEGSKA (reference sequence). The CDR3 bases are TGCAGTGCTAGGGTAGCGGGAGTCTGGACCCAGTACTTC. Its translation is CSARVAGVWTQYF.

The rearrangement uses TRBV5-6 and TRBJ2-1; 13 positions agree with TRBD2. Per germline, CDR1 SGHDT and CDR2 YYEEEE. The CDR3 is 15 residues long. The V segment lost 2 bases and the J segment 15 bases; nucleotides outside the gene matches: 11. The CDR3 coding sequence is TGTGCCAGCAGCTTCACTAGCGGGGGGGCCCAACTACGGTTCTTC. Translation: CASSFTSGGAQLRFF. The variable domain in full, with the rest retrieved from reference TRBV5-6 and TRBJ2-1, is DAGVTQSPTHLIKTRGQQVTLRCSPKSGHDTVSWYQQALGQGPQFIFQYYEEEERQRGNFPDRFSGHQFPNYSSELNVNALLLGDSALYLCASSFTSGGAQLRFFGPGTRLTVL.

The chain couples TRBV29-1 to TRBJ1-1, with unresolved D. CDR1 and CDR2 (germline): SQVTM, ANQGSEA. Trimming took 0 bases from V and 3 from J, leaving 8 bases between them. The length of the CDR3 is 13 residues. The CDR3: CSVEDFAYTEAFF. CDR3 DNA sequence: TGCAGCGTTGAAGATTTCGCGTACACTGAAGCTTTCTTT.

The chain links TRBV7-3 to TRBJ2-7; TRBD1 agrees at 7 bases. The length of the CDR3 is 16 residues. Germline loops: CDR1 SGHTA, CDR2 FQGTGA. J was trimmed by 0 bases and V by 3 bases; bases with no gene match: 8. In DNA form, the CDR3 reads TGTGCCAGCAGCTTGACCGACAGGGACAGCTCCTACGAGCAGTACTTC. Translating it yields CASSLTDRDSSYEQYF.

This chain links TRBV12-3 or TRBV12-4 with TRBJ1-5; possibly TRBD1 for D (5 bases). V lost 5 bases and J lost 6, with 11 bases in between. The CDR3 has 13 amino acids. The DNA of the CDR3 is TGTGCCAGCAGTCGCCAGGGCAGTCAGCCCCAGCATTTT. This translates into CASSRQGSQPQHF.

For this clonotype: It may be a read error: a sequence one base away is much more abundant. This rearrangement joins TRBV12-3 or TRBV12-4 to TRBJ1-3; no definite D call. This CDR3 comprises 13 residues. The CDR3 nucleotides are TGTGCCAGCAGCCAAAGCTCTGGAAACACCATATGTTTT. Its translation: CASSQSSGNTICF.